These T cell receptor beta chains were read from a single sample in a study of response to subunit inactivated influenza vaccine. Each CDR3 protein is one row after TCRdb ran MiXCR on the RT-PCR reads. The data show about 540,000 distinct CDR3 sequences, with roughly 25% seen just once and under 3.5% held by the top ten. These records were also assigned to another study, of T cells expressing NK-cell markers.

Sequencing used CD4+ T cells sorted from PBMCs, obtained approximately 13 days after vaccination. The receptors were sampled from a man in his fifties who received an inactivated influenza vaccine. CDR3s include the opening cysteine and the closing phenylalanine or tryptophan. Fields, in order: J gene, clone size, D gene, V gene, CDR3 length, CDR3 DNA, CDR3 protein. D genes are given only for firm matches. Size is omitted from some rows. Given values are once, few, many or a class for expanded clones.

j_call: TRBJ1-1
clone_size: NA
d_call: TRBD1
v_call: TRBV10-3
cdr3_length: 15
cdr3_nt: TGTGCCATCCAACCCCGGGACAGGTACCTCACTGAAGCTTTCTTT
cdr3_aa: CAIQPRDRYLTEAFF

j_call: TRBJ1-5
clone_size: few
d_call: TRBD1
v_call: TRBV12-3/TRBV12-4
cdr3_length: 15
cdr3_nt: TGTGCCAGCAGTCCCCGGGACAGGGGCAATCAGCCCCAGCATTTT
cdr3_aa: CASSPRDRGNQPQHF

j_call: TRBJ1-4
clone_size: NA
d_call: TRBD1
v_call: TRBV29-1
cdr3_length: 13
cdr3_nt: TGCAGCGCTCAGACAGGGTGGAATGAAAAACTGTTTTTT
cdr3_aa: CSAQTGWNEKLFF

j_call: TRBJ2-5
clone_size: few
d_call: NA
v_call: TRBV7-2
cdr3_length: 14
cdr3_nt: TGTGCCAGCAGCTTAGACAGGTTCCAAGAGACCCAGTACTTC
cdr3_aa: CASSLDRFQETQYF

j_call: TRBJ2-7
clone_size: many
d_call: NA
v_call: TRBV7-9
cdr3_length: 11
cdr3_nt: TGTGCCAGCAGCCAAGTCTACGAGCAGTACTTC
cdr3_aa: CASSQVYEQYF

j_call: TRBJ1-1
clone_size: few
d_call: NA
v_call: TRBV29-1
cdr3_length: 12
cdr3_nt: TGCAGCGTTGCCGGAGGGGTCGGTGAAGCTTTCTTT
cdr3_aa: CSVAGGVGEAFF

j_call: TRBJ2-3
clone_size: NA
d_call: NA
v_call: TRBV7-3
cdr3_length: 15
cdr3_nt: TGTGCCAGCAGCCCAAAGTTGGCCAAGGCGGATACGCAGTATTTT
cdr3_aa: CASSPKLAKADTQYF

j_call: TRBJ2-2
clone_size: few
d_call: TRBD2
v_call: TRBV9
cdr3_length: 19
cdr3_nt: TGTGCCAGCAGCGTAGGACTTCCTGGTGGGCTAGCGGGGTCCGGGGAGCTGTTTTTT
cdr3_aa: CASSVGLPGGLAGSGELFF

j_call: TRBJ2-2
clone_size: few
d_call: NA
v_call: TRBV28
cdr3_length: 14
cdr3_nt: TGTGCCAGCAGTGGACCGGGACGAGCCGGGGAGCTGTTTTTT
cdr3_aa: CASSGPGRAGELFF

j_call: TRBJ2-3
clone_size: once
d_call: NA
v_call: TRBV14
cdr3_length: 12
cdr3_nt: TGTGCCAGCAGCCAAGTGGACAGCCGGCAGTATTTT
cdr3_aa: CASSQVDSRQYF

j_call: TRBJ1-2
clone_size: few
d_call: TRBD1
v_call: TRBV29-1
cdr3_length: 14
cdr3_nt: TGCAGCGTCCTCGGGACAGGGGGACGATATGGCTACACCTTC
cdr3_aa: CSVLGTGGRYGYTF

j_call: TRBJ2-3
clone_size: few
d_call: TRBD2
v_call: TRBV29-1
cdr3_length: 15
cdr3_nt: TGCAGCGTTCCCTCCCTAGCGGGGGGCACAGATACGCAGTATTTT
cdr3_aa: CSVPSLAGGTDTQYF

j_call: TRBJ2-1
clone_size: many
d_call: TRBD2
v_call: TRBV14
cdr3_length: 14
cdr3_nt: TGTGCCAGCAGCCGGCGGGGGGCCTACAATGAGCAGTTCTTC
cdr3_aa: CASSRRGAYNEQFF

j_call: TRBJ2-3
clone_size: NA
d_call: NA
v_call: TRBV20-1
cdr3_length: 14
cdr3_nt: TGCAGTGCTAGAGATTTTAAAACCACAGATACGCAGTATTTT
cdr3_aa: CSARDFKTTDTQYF

j_call: TRBJ1-3
clone_size: NA
d_call: NA
v_call: TRBV30
cdr3_length: 17
cdr3_nt: TGTGCCTCCGTTACAAGGACTCTTACCTCCTCTGGAAACACCATATATTTT
cdr3_aa: CASVTRTLTSSGNTIYF

j_call: TRBJ2-7
clone_size: NA
d_call: TRBD2
v_call: TRBV5-1
cdr3_length: 14
cdr3_nt: TGCGCCAGCAGCTCCTTGACTAGCTACCACGAGCAGTACTTC
cdr3_aa: CASSSLTSYHEQYF

j_call: TRBJ2-1
clone_size: NA
d_call: TRBD2
v_call: TRBV7-8
cdr3_length: 20
cdr3_nt: TGTGCCAGCAGCCCCTGGACTAGCGGGAGGAGTGGCGGCTCCTACAATGAGCAGTTCTTC
cdr3_aa: CASSPWTSGRSGGSYNEQFF

j_call: TRBJ2-5
clone_size: few
d_call: TRBD2
v_call: TRBV12-3/TRBV12-4
cdr3_length: 18
cdr3_nt: TGTGCCAGCAGCCGGGGACTAGCGGGGGGCCGTAGCCAAGAGACCCAGTACTTC
cdr3_aa: CASSRGLAGGRSQETQYF

j_call: TRBJ1-2
clone_size: NA
d_call: TRBD1
v_call: TRBV5-1
cdr3_length: 15
cdr3_nt: TGCGCCAGCAGCTTGGGTGGAGGGGGCGCCTATGGCTACACCTTC
cdr3_aa: CASSLGGGGAYGYTF

j_call: TRBJ2-5
clone_size: few
d_call: NA
v_call: TRBV7-6
cdr3_length: 13
cdr3_nt: TGTGCCAGCAGCTTAGTCGTAAAAGAGACCCAGTACTTC
cdr3_aa: CASSLVVKETQYF

j_call: TRBJ2-1
clone_size: few
d_call: TRBD1
v_call: TRBV19
cdr3_length: 15
cdr3_nt: TGTGCCAGTAGTATAGGGGGACAGGGTTGGAATGAGCAGTTCTTC
cdr3_aa: CASSIGGQGWNEQFF

j_call: TRBJ2-3
clone_size: NA
d_call: TRBD1
v_call: TRBV11-2
cdr3_length: 15
cdr3_nt: TGTGCCAGCAGCCAACGGCAGGGGGTCACAGATACGCAGTATTTT
cdr3_aa: CASSQRQGVTDTQYF

j_call: TRBJ2-1
clone_size: few
d_call: TRBD2
v_call: TRBV6-1
cdr3_length: 13
cdr3_nt: TGTGCCAGCAGGGGACTAGCGGGAGTAGAGCAGTTCTTC
cdr3_aa: CASRGLAGVEQFF

j_call: TRBJ2-7
clone_size: few
d_call: NA
v_call: TRBV11-2
cdr3_length: 14
cdr3_nt: TGTGCCAGCAGCTTTGAGGGGTTCGGCTACGAGCAGTACTTC
cdr3_aa: CASSFEGFGYEQYF

j_call: TRBJ1-4
clone_size: few
d_call: NA
v_call: TRBV6-5
cdr3_length: 13
cdr3_nt: TGTGCCAGCAGTTTCGCGACAGAAGAAAAACTGTTTTTT
cdr3_aa: CASSFATEEKLFF

j_call: TRBJ2-5
clone_size: NA
d_call: NA
v_call: TRBV4-3
cdr3_length: 18
cdr3_nt: TGCGCCAGCAGCCGGCAGCCCTATCTGACAGGGACTCAAGAGACCCAGTACTTC
cdr3_aa: CASSRQPYLTGTQETQYF

j_call: TRBJ2-7
clone_size: NA
d_call: NA
v_call: TRBV20-1
cdr3_length: 16
cdr3_nt: TGCAGTGCTAGAGATCTAAGGGGGAGTCAATCCTACGAGCAGTACTTC
cdr3_aa: CSARDLRGSQSYEQYF

j_call: TRBJ2-5
clone_size: NA
d_call: NA
v_call: TRBV10-3
cdr3_length: 14
cdr3_nt: TGTGCCATCAGTGAGTCGACAGCCCAAGAGACCCAGTACTTC
cdr3_aa: CAISESTAQETQYF

j_call: TRBJ1-6
clone_size: NA
d_call: NA
v_call: TRBV2
cdr3_length: 13
cdr3_nt: TGTGCCAGCAGACAAGTATTTGATTCACCCCTCCACTTT
cdr3_aa: CASRQVFDSPLHF

j_call: TRBJ2-7
clone_size: NA
d_call: TRBD1
v_call: TRBV5-1
cdr3_length: 14
cdr3_nt: TGCGCCAGCAGCCAGGGACAGGGGGCGCACGAGCAGTACTTC
cdr3_aa: CASSQGQGAHEQYF

j_call: TRBJ1-4
clone_size: once
d_call: NA
v_call: TRBV7-2
cdr3_length: 15
cdr3_nt: TGTGCCAGCAGCTTAGGATGGACAGATAATGAAAAACTGTTTTTT
cdr3_aa: CASSLGWTDNEKLFF

j_call: TRBJ2-2
clone_size: many
d_call: NA
v_call: TRBV7-2
cdr3_length: 13
cdr3_nt: TGTGCCAGCAGCCTCGGAACAGGCGGGGAGCTGTTTTTT
cdr3_aa: CASSLGTGGELFF

j_call: TRBJ2-5
clone_size: few
d_call: NA
v_call: TRBV3-1
cdr3_length: 16
cdr3_nt: TGTGCCAGCAGCCAAGACCCGACAGGAGACCAAGAGACCCAGTACTTC
cdr3_aa: CASSQDPTGDQETQYF

j_call: TRBJ2-1
clone_size: few
d_call: TRBD2
v_call: TRBV6-2/TRBV6-3
cdr3_length: 17
cdr3_nt: TGTGCCAGCAGATCCACCACCGGCGGGGGTTCCTACAATGAGCAGTTCTTC
cdr3_aa: CASRSTTGGGSYNEQFF

j_call: TRBJ1-6
clone_size: NA
d_call: NA
v_call: TRBV12-3/TRBV12-4
cdr3_length: 12
cdr3_nt: TGTGCCAGCAGTACAAATAATTCACCCCTCCACTTT
cdr3_aa: CASSTNNSPLHF

j_call: TRBJ2-7
clone_size: NA
d_call: TRBD1
v_call: TRBV15
cdr3_length: 13
cdr3_nt: TGTGCCACCAGCCTCGACAGGGGCCGGGAGCAGTACTTC
cdr3_aa: CATSLDRGREQYF

j_call: TRBJ2-7
clone_size: many
d_call: TRBD2
v_call: TRBV20-1
cdr3_length: 14
cdr3_nt: TGCAGTGCTAGAGGACTAGCGTCCCCCTACGAGCAGTACTTC
cdr3_aa: CSARGLASPYEQYF

j_call: TRBJ2-1
clone_size: NA
d_call: NA
v_call: TRBV5-1
cdr3_length: 16
cdr3_nt: TGCGCCAGCAGCCCCCAGATAGGGGCAACTTACAATGAGCAGTTCTTC
cdr3_aa: CASSPQIGATYNEQFF

j_call: TRBJ2-5
clone_size: few
d_call: TRBD2
v_call: TRBV3-1
cdr3_length: 15
cdr3_nt: TGTGCCAGCAGCCAAGCGAGAAGCGGGGAGGAGACCCAGTACTTC
cdr3_aa: CASSQARSGEETQYF

j_call: TRBJ2-5
clone_size: many
d_call: TRBD2
v_call: TRBV5-1
cdr3_length: 16
cdr3_nt: TGCGCCAGCAGCTCGATCCCGGGACTAGCGGGAGAGACCCAGTACTTC
cdr3_aa: CASSSIPGLAGETQYF

j_call: TRBJ2-2
clone_size: NA
d_call: NA
v_call: TRBV3-1
cdr3_length: 15
cdr3_nt: TGTGCCAGCAGGCAGGGGGGCGCGGACACCGGGGAGCTGTTTTTT
cdr3_aa: CASRQGGADTGELFF

j_call: TRBJ1-2
clone_size: NA
d_call: NA
v_call: TRBV28
cdr3_length: 13
cdr3_nt: TGTGCCAGCAGCTGGAGGAAAGACTATGGCTACACCTTC
cdr3_aa: CASSWRKDYGYTF

j_call: TRBJ2-1
clone_size: few
d_call: NA
v_call: TRBV24-1
cdr3_length: 14
cdr3_nt: TGTGCCACCAGTGACCCCGGGACTTACAATGAGCAGTTCTTC
cdr3_aa: CATSDPGTYNEQFF

j_call: TRBJ2-3
clone_size: NA
d_call: TRBD2
v_call: TRBV29-1
cdr3_length: 16
cdr3_nt: TGCAGCGCCCCTGCGGCGGGAGGGCCCTCTGGAGATACGCAGTATTTT
cdr3_aa: CSAPAAGGPSGDTQYF

j_call: TRBJ2-6
clone_size: few
d_call: NA
v_call: TRBV9
cdr3_length: 15
cdr3_nt: TGTGCCAGCAGCGTAGGTTTCTCTGGGGCCAACGTCCTGACTTTC
cdr3_aa: CASSVGFSGANVLTF

j_call: TRBJ1-6
clone_size: NA
d_call: TRBD1
v_call: TRBV6-2/TRBV6-3
cdr3_length: 17
cdr3_nt: TGTGCCAGCAGGCGGGACAGAGGATTCCGGAGTAATTCACCCCTCCACTTT
cdr3_aa: CASRRDRGFRSNSPLHF

j_call: TRBJ2-1
clone_size: NA
d_call: TRBD2
v_call: TRBV5-1
cdr3_length: 15
cdr3_nt: TGCGCCAGCAGCTTGGAACTAGCGGGAGAAAATGAGCAGTTCTTC
cdr3_aa: CASSLELAGENEQFF

j_call: TRBJ1-3
clone_size: NA
d_call: TRBD1
v_call: TRBV28
cdr3_length: 14
cdr3_nt: TGTGCCAGCAGTTTACCGGGACAGGGAAACACCATATATTTT
cdr3_aa: CASSLPGQGNTIYF

j_call: TRBJ1-1
clone_size: NA
d_call: NA
v_call: TRBV5-1
cdr3_length: 15
cdr3_nt: TGCGCCAGCAGCCGTATGACAGCAATGAACACTGAAGCTTTCTTT
cdr3_aa: CASSRMTAMNTEAFF

j_call: TRBJ2-5
clone_size: few
d_call: NA
v_call: TRBV12-3/TRBV12-4
cdr3_length: 13
cdr3_nt: TGTGCCAGCAGTTTCGACCGCGTGGAGACCCAGTACTTC
cdr3_aa: CASSFDRVETQYF

j_call: TRBJ1-5
clone_size: few
d_call: NA
v_call: TRBV7-2
cdr3_length: 16
cdr3_nt: TGTGCCAGCAGCTTAGGGTTACGGCGCGGCAATCAGCCCCAGCATTTT
cdr3_aa: CASSLGLRRGNQPQHF

j_call: TRBJ2-1
clone_size: few
d_call: NA
v_call: TRBV11-1
cdr3_length: 15
cdr3_nt: TGTGCCAGCAGCCCCGAGGGGTTCACCTACAATGAGCAGTTCTTC
cdr3_aa: CASSPEGFTYNEQFF

j_call: TRBJ1-2
clone_size: few
d_call: TRBD1
v_call: TRBV7-9
cdr3_length: 17
cdr3_nt: TGTGCCAGCAGCCCCGGGACAGGGGGCCTAGCTAACTATGGCTACACCTTC
cdr3_aa: CASSPGTGGLANYGYTF

j_call: TRBJ2-1
clone_size: NA
d_call: NA
v_call: TRBV5-1
cdr3_length: 13
cdr3_nt: TGCGCCAGCAGATTGGGTCTAAACAATGAGCAGTTCTTC
cdr3_aa: CASRLGLNNEQFF

j_call: TRBJ2-2
clone_size: few
d_call: NA
v_call: TRBV12-3/TRBV12-4
cdr3_length: 13
cdr3_nt: TGTGCCAGCAGAAAGGACAGCCTCGGGGAGCTGTTTTTT
cdr3_aa: CASRKDSLGELFF

j_call: TRBJ2-4
clone_size: few
d_call: TRBD1
v_call: TRBV7-2
cdr3_length: 16
cdr3_nt: TGTGCCAGCAGCCTAGGACAGGACCTAGCCAAAAACATTCAGTACTTC
cdr3_aa: CASSLGQDLAKNIQYF

j_call: TRBJ2-1
clone_size: NA
d_call: NA
v_call: TRBV6-1
cdr3_length: 16
cdr3_nt: TGTGCCAGCAGACAGAGATCAGGGTCTGTCTACAATGAGCAGTTCTTC
cdr3_aa: CASRQRSGSVYNEQFF

j_call: TRBJ1-1
clone_size: NA
d_call: TRBD1
v_call: TRBV7-8
cdr3_length: 13
cdr3_nt: TGTGCCAGCAGCTGGGACAGGGCGGGGGAAGCTTTCTTT
cdr3_aa: CASSWDRAGEAFF

j_call: TRBJ2-7
clone_size: NA
d_call: TRBD2
v_call: TRBV7-9
cdr3_length: 14
cdr3_nt: TGTGCCAGCAGTAAGACTAGCGGGATCTACGAGCAGTACTTC
cdr3_aa: CASSKTSGIYEQYF

j_call: TRBJ2-2
clone_size: few
d_call: NA
v_call: TRBV7-6
cdr3_length: 16
cdr3_nt: TGTGCCAGCAGCTTATTCCAGGGATTCAACACCGGGGAGCTGTTTTTT
cdr3_aa: CASSLFQGFNTGELFF